This T cell receptor (beta chain) was observed in a study of T cells in Graves' hyperthyroidism and ophthalmopathy. To note about this clonotype: An end of the junction differs from the germline gene, which may be a read error.

The CDR3 is made up of 12 amino acids. Germline V gives CDR1 SGHVS, CDR2 FQNEAQ. RNA transcripts gave rise to amplified TCR beta CDR3 regions. Using the HTBI primer set, a first-round RT-PCR was run on the TCR CDR3. MiXCR was run by TCRdb on the multiplex PCR reads, yielding one entry per CDR3 protein. The table has about 560,000 distinct CDR3 sequences, around 42% seen once. This TCR was sampled from a woman aged 18-29 years with Graves' hyperthyroidism. The rearrangement links TRBV7-8 to TRBJ2-7; D unclear. The sequencing input was peripheral blood or thyroid tissue (not recorded which). The CDR3 bases are TGCGCCAGCAGCCCTCTTTGGGGCGAGCAGTACTTC. Translated, it gives CASSPLWGEQYF.